Listed here are 27 T cell receptor beta chains from one sample, sequenced in a study of T cells in Graves' hyperthyroidism and ophthalmopathy. The TCR beta CDR3 regions underwent amplification using RNA transcripts as the source. In the first-round RT-PCR of the TCR CDR3, the HTBI primer set was used. MiXCR, run by TCRdb on the multiplex PCR reads, gives a single entry per CDR3 protein. The table shows hundreds of thousands of distinct CDR3 sequences, with over 15% occurring only once. The sequenced sample consisted of blood. These TCRs come from a woman under 30 with Graves' hyperthyroidism.

The chain combines TRBV2 with TRBJ1-4; no firm D call. Germline V CDR1 and CDR2: SNHLY, FYNNEI. The CDR3 covers 16 residues. Trimming took off 1 base at V and 5 bases at J, with 14 bases between the two ends. The CDR3 DNA sequence: TGTGCCAGCAGTGAAGATTGGGGAGGAGGGAATGAAAAACTGTTTTTT. Its protein is CASSEDWGGGNEKLFF.

This clonotype was detected a few times. The chain employs TRBV7-3 and TRBJ1-4, with a possible D match to TRBD1 (5 bases). Per the germline V gene, CDR1 is SGHTA and CDR2 is FQGTGA. The CDR3 is 15 residues long. Trimming removed 5 bases at V and 7 bases at J, with 17 bases between. The CDR3 loop is CASSIRPWGGEKLFF. The CDR3 DNA reads TGTGCCAGCAGCATAAGACCCTGGGGCGGTGAAAAACTGTTTTTT.

At least ten counts were recorded for this clonotype. The gene calls are TRBV20-1 and TRBJ2-1; 10 positions match TRBD2. The CDR3 is made up of 17 amino acids. Trimming at V came to 0 bases and at J to 7 bases, leaving 12 bases not matched to a gene. Germline lookup yields CDR1 DFQATT and CDR2 SNEGSKA (reference sequence). CDR3 in DNA: TGCAGTGCTAGAGATGACACCAGAGCGGGAGGGCTGAATGAGCAGTTCTTC. Its translation: CSARDDTRAGGLNEQFF.

This clonotype was seen ten or more times. The chain employs TRBV18 and TRBJ1-2; D gene uncertain. This CDR3 has 13 residues. CDR1 is KGHSH and CDR2 is LQKENI in the germline V gene. V was clipped by 2 bases and J by 3 bases, with 7 bases between them. CDR3 nucleotides: TGTGCCAGCTCACCAGTTGGGGACTATGGCTACACCTTC. Translating it yields CASSPVGDYGYTF.

This clonotype was found many times. The chain uses TRBV12-3 or TRBV12-4 and TRBJ2-7; 9 bases agree with TRBD1. The CDR3 has 15 amino acids. V shed 2 bases and J 2 bases; nucleotides not matched to a gene: 4. For the CDR3, the DNA is TGTGCCAGCAGTTTAACGGGACAGGGCGCCTACGAGCAGTACTTC. The encoded protein is CASSLTGQGAYEQYF.

There are a few counts of this clonotype. The CDR3 is CASSYADRNEQFF. As DNA, the CDR3 is TGTGCCAGCAGCTACGCCGACAGGAATGAGCAGTTCTTC. The J gene is TRBJ2-1, the V gene TRBV28; D perhaps matches TRBD1 (6 bases). Trimming removed 6 bases from V and 7 bases from J, with 13 bases in between. Germline V lookup: CDR1 MDHEN, CDR2 SYDVKM. The CDR3 length is 13 residues.

DNA for the CDR3: TGTGCCAGCAGTGGGGGGCGGGGGGGGCCAGATACGCAGTATTTT. It translates to CASSGGRGGPDTQYF. The chain uses TRBV6-1 and TRBJ2-3, with TRBD2 matching over 9 bases. This CDR3 contains 15 residues. From germline, CDR1 is MNHNS and CDR2 SASEGT. The ends lost 4 bases at V and 4 bases at J; junction bases unmatched: 6.

A note on this clonotype: A much larger clone differs from this one at a single base, so this may be a read error. The chain links TRBV11-2 to TRBJ2-3; D is tentatively TRBD1 or TRBD2 (5 bases each). V was clipped by 4 bases and J by 4 bases, with 18 bases between them. CDR3 length equals 16 residues. Germline V CDR1 and CDR2: SGHAT, FQNNGV. CDR3 residues: CASSSIEGLRADTQYF. DNA of the CDR3: TGTGCCAGCAGCTCAATCGAGGGGCTGAGGGCAGATACGCAGTATTTT.

V and J are TRBV7-2 and TRBJ2-7; no clear D. This CDR3 has 13 amino acids. With 1 base removed from V and 4 bases from J, the gap between germline ends came to 8 bases. Germline V CDR1 and CDR2: SGHTA, FQGNSA. The DNA of the CDR3 is TGTGCCAGCAGCTTAGGAGGTTGGTACGAGCAGTACTTC. Its protein product is CASSLGGWYEQYF.

This clonotype was counted a few times. The V and J genes are TRBV18 and TRBJ1-3, with 7 bases lining up with TRBD1. CDR1 and CDR2 (germline): KGHSH, LQKENI. After removal of 1 base from V and 4 bases from J, the junction contained 4 bases not matched to a gene. The CDR3 spans 15 residues. The CDR3 is CASSPQGAQGNTIYF. The CDR3 DNA follows: TGTGCCAGCTCACCACAGGGGGCTCAAGGAAACACCATATATTTT. Supplemented by reference TRBV18 and TRBJ1-3, the full variable domain reads NAGVMQNPRHLVRRRGQEARLRCSPMKGHSHVYWYRQLPEEGLKFMVYLQKENIIDESGMPKERFSAEFPKEGPSILRIQQVVRGDSAAYFCASSPQGAQGNTIYFGEGSWLTVV.

This clonotype occurred a few times. This sequence joins TRBV6-4 and TRBJ2-2; weak D call: TRBD1 (6 bases). Germline CDR1 MRHNA, CDR2 SNTAGT. The V gene lost 5 bases and the J gene lost 0 bases, with 16 bases spanning the gap. CDR3 length: 17 residues. For the CDR3, the DNA is TGTGCCAGCAGTTCAACCAGGGGCCACGCGAACACCGGGGAGCTGTTTTTT. It is translated as CASSSTRGHANTGELFF.

This clonotype was detected ten times or more. The genes are TRBV7-2 and TRBJ1-6; D gene unclear. CDR1 SGHTA and CDR2 FQGNSA come from the germline V gene. V lost 1 base to trimming and J lost 6 bases, with 7 bases between them. The CDR3 loop spans 14 amino acids. The CDR3 loop reads CASSLGRINSPLHF. The CDR3 DNA reads as TGTGCCAGCAGCTTAGGGCGGATTAATTCACCCCTCCACTTT. Together with reference TRBV7-2 and TRBJ1-6, the CDR3 gives the full variable domain: GAGVSQSPSNKVTEKGKDVELRCDPISGHTALYWYRQSLGQGLEFLIYFQGNSAPDKSGLPSDRFSAERTGGSVSTLTIQRTQQEDSAVYLCASSLGRINSPLHFGNGTRLTVT.

This clonotype was detected many times. The chain uses TRBV12-3 or TRBV12-4 and TRBJ2-3; D might be TRBD1 (5 bases). V lost 10 bases to trimming and J lost 3 bases, with 17 bases between them. This CDR3 has 14 residues. The CDR3, as DNA: TGTGCCACAGGGTCCACAGGAACGACAGATACGCAGTATTTT. As protein: CATGSTGTTDTQYF.

The rearrangement links TRBV20-1 to TRBJ2-7, with 10 bases aligning to TRBD2. Germline V gene lookup returns CDR1 DFQATT and CDR2 SNEGSKA (reference sequence). J gave up 9 bases and V 3 bases, and 11 bases lay outside the gene matches. The CDR3 contains 14 residues. The CDR3 sequence: CSASVVAGGRGQYF. The DNA of the CDR3 is TGCAGTGCTAGTGTAGTAGCGGGGGGCCGGGGGCAGTACTTC.

This clonotype was detected ten times or more. The chain carries TRBV28 and TRBJ1-1; D is possibly TRBD1 (5 bases). Deletions cut 2 bases from V and 5 bases from J, with 12 bases between. The germline V gene encodes CDR1 MDHEN and CDR2 SYDVKM. The CDR3 spans 14 residues. CDR3 amino acids: CASSLGARSTEAFF. CDR3 DNA: TGTGCCAGCAGTTTAGGGGCCCGTTCAACTGAAGCTTTCTTT.

This clonotype has more than one count but fewer than ten. The chain joins TRBV27 to TRBJ1-5; no clear D. Trimming pared 5 bases from V and 2 bases from J, leaving 19 bases between. The CDR3 is 17 amino acids. Germline loops: CDR1 MNHEY, CDR2 SMNVEV (reference sequence). The CDR3 bases are TGTGCCAGCAGTCGAGCAGGAGCGCTGTCGGGCAATCAGCCCCAGCATTTT. Its protein is CASSRAGALSGNQPQHF.

This clonotype came up many times. The J gene is TRBJ2-4, the V gene TRBV18, with D perhaps matching TRBD2 (6 bases). This CDR3 is built from 19 residues. V lost 4 bases and J 3 bases, leaving 25 bases between the germline ends. Germline V lookup: CDR1 KGHSH, CDR2 LQKENI. This CDR3 is CASSLVVGGGSGGKNIQYF. DNA for the CDR3: TGTGCCAGCTCACTGGTAGTAGGAGGAGGCTCCGGGGGCAAAAACATTCAGTACTTC.

This clonotype was seen ten or more times. The chain employs TRBV2 and TRBJ1-1; possible D gene TRBD1, 5 bases. The germline V gene encodes CDR1 SNHLY and CDR2 FYNNEI. CDR3 length: 14 amino acids. V was pared by 8 bases and J by 3 bases, with 16 bases between. The CDR3 DNA sequence: TGTGCCAGCGAGGGACCGGGCCGCTACACTGAAGCTTTCTTT. Its protein is CASEGPGRYTEAFF.

This chain connects TRBV20-1 to TRBJ2-7; 9 nucleotides agree with TRBD2. Trimming at V came to 0 bases and at J to 1 base, leaving 7 bases not matched to a gene. CDR3 size: 16 residues. In germline, CDR1 is DFQATT, CDR2 SNEGSKA (reference sequence). CDR3 DNA sequence: TGCAGTGCTAGAGATTCAGGCAGCGGGAGGTCCTACGAGCAGTACTTC. Protein: CSARDSGSGRSYEQYF.

This sequence joins TRBV4-1 and TRBJ2-7; 9 bases are shared with TRBD2. After removal of 0 bases from V and 5 bases from J, the junction contained 11 bases not matched to a gene. This CDR3 region has 17 residues. CDR1 is MGHRA, CDR2 YSYEKL, per germline. This chain's CDR3 is CASSQDVRSGGFHEQYF. The CDR3 DNA reads TGCGCCAGCAGCCAAGATGTTCGCAGCGGGGGGTTCCACGAGCAGTACTTC.

This clonotype appeared a few times. V gene TRBV28 combines with J gene TRBJ1-2; TRBD1 agrees at 7 bases. This CDR3 has 14 residues. Germline CDR1 and CDR2: MDHEN and SYDVKM. Germline trimming cut 6 bases from V and 4 bases from J; bases unmatched to any gene: 8. The CDR3 DNA follows: TGTGCCAGCAGAGGGGGGCAGGGGGTCTATGGCTACACCTTC. Translation: CASRGGQGVYGYTF.

This clonotype turned up a few times. J is TRBJ2-1 and V is TRBV5-8, with D uncertain. The CDR3 totals 15 residues. Germline CDR1 reads SGHTS; CDR2 reads YDEGEE. The V gene lost 3 bases and the J gene lost 1 base, with 11 bases spanning the gap. The CDR3 DNA follows: TGTGCCAGCAGCTATTTGACTGATTCCTACAATGAGCAGTTCTTC. Translation gives CASSYLTDSYNEQFF.

Of note for this clonotype: One junction end does not reproduce the germline sequence, and a read error may be involved. V gene TRBV20-1 combines with J gene TRBJ2-7, with 7 positions matching TRBD1. Germline values: CDR1 DFQATT, CDR2 SNEGSKA (reference sequence). This CDR3 has 14 residues. The CDR3 DNA is TGCAGTGCCGCTAGGGGACAGTCTCCCTACGGGCAGTACTTC. It yields the protein CSAARGQSPYGQYF.

This clonotype has at least ten counts. This chain uses TRBV11-3 with TRBJ1-1; 8 bases map to TRBD1. The CDR3 loop spans 15 amino acids. Trimming at V came to 3 bases and at J to 0 bases, leaving 3 bases not matched to a gene. Germline CDR1 is SGHNT and CDR2 is YENEEA. The CDR3 sequence is CASSLLGQVNTEAFF. As DNA, the CDR3 is TGTGCCAGCAGCTTGCTGGGACAGGTGAACACTGAAGCTTTCTTT.

The rearrangement uses TRBV7-7 and TRBJ2-7; TRBD1 matches at 7 bases. Per germline, CDR1 SSHAT and CDR2 FNYEAQ (reference sequence). The CDR3 covers 15 residues. After removal of 1 base from V and 2 bases from J, the junction contained 5 bases not matched to a gene. CDR3 protein: CASSLGQGVAYEQYF. The CDR3 DNA follows: TGTGCCAGCAGCTTAGGCCAGGGGGTGGCCTACGAGCAGTACTTC. Full variable domain (missing parts from reference TRBV7-7 and TRBJ2-7): GAGVSQSPRYKVTKRGQDVTLRCDPISSHATLYWYQQALGQGPEFLTYFNYEAQPDKSGLPSDRFSAERPEGSISTLTIQRTEQRDSAMYRCASSLGQGVAYEQYFGPGTRLTVT.

This clonotype was seen many times. V gene TRBV20-1 combines with J gene TRBJ2-5, with D tentatively TRBD1 or TRBD2 (5 bases each). CDR1 is DFQATT, CDR2 SNEGSKA, per germline (reference sequence). V was pared by 5 bases and J by 4 bases, with 17 bases between. The CDR3 contains 14 residues. CDR3 coding DNA: TGCAGTGCTGACGAATTGGGGGATCGAGAGACCCAGTACTTC. It is translated as CSADELGDRETQYF.

This clonotype was counted many times. The chain joins TRBV12-3 or TRBV12-4 to TRBJ2-3, with D unclear. The CDR3 loop spans 12 amino acids. Trimming removed 3 bases from V and 5 bases from J, with 6 bases in between. As DNA, the CDR3 is TGTGCCAGCAGTTTTGCCGGAGATACGCAGTATTTT. Its translation: CASSFAGDTQYF.